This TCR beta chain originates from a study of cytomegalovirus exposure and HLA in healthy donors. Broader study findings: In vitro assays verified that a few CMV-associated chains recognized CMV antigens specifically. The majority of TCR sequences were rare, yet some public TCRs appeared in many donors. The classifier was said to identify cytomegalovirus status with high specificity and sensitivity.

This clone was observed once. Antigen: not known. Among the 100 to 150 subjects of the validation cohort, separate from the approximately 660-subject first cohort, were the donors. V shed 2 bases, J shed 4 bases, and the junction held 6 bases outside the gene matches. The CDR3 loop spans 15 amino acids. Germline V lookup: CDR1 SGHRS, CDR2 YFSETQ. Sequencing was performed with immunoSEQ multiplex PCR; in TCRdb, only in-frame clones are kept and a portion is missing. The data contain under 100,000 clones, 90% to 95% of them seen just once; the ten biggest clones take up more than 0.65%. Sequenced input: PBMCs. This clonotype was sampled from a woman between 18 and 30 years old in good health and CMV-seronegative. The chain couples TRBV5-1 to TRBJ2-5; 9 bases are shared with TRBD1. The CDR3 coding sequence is TGCGCCAGCAGCTTACAGGGGGCGGGTGGAGAGACCCAGTACTTC. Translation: CASSLQGAGGETQYF.